Below are 8 T cell receptor beta chains sequenced from a single sample in a study of T cell changes during pregnancy in multiple sclerosis. Profiling relied on immunoSEQ multiplex PCR, and the TCRdb table lists in-frame clones only, not all of them. The table includes 45,000 to 55,000 clones, around nine tenths detected once. The sequenced sample was CD4+ T cells from peripheral blood mononuclear cells, obtained after pregnancy. The receptors derive from a female donor in good health, enrolled as a control in a pregnancy study.

V is TRBV5-1 and J is TRBJ2-2; D gene unclear. V was cut by 1 base and J by 0 bases, with 4 bases left in between. Germline V gene data show CDR1 as SGHRS and CDR2 as YFSETQ. The CDR3 extends over 14 amino acids. CDR3 loop: CASSLTANTGELFF. CDR3 DNA sequence: TGCGCCAGCAGCTTGACAGCGAACACCGGGGAGCTGTTTTTT.

The rearrangement uses TRBV19 and TRBJ2-2, with a weak D call TRBD1 (6 bases). From germline, CDR1 is LNHDA and CDR2 SQIVND (reference sequence). Trimming pared 6 bases from V and 3 bases from J, leaving 11 bases between. The length of the CDR3 is 14 residues. The CDR3 DNA sequence: TGTGCCAGTAGCGACAGGAAGTACACCGGGGAGCTGTTTTTT. This encodes CASSDRKYTGELFF.

In this sample, this clone turned up many times. The J gene is TRBJ1-1, the V gene TRBV11-1; D might be TRBD1 (6 bases). This CDR3 is 16 amino acids long. The V and J ends lost 4 bases and 1 base respectively, with 16 bases between them. Germline CDR1 is SGHAT and CDR2 is FQDESV (reference sequence). The CDR3 DNA follows: TGTGCCAGCAGCTACGGACAGCGCCCAGAGAACACTGAAGCTTTCTTT. It yields the protein CASSYGQRPENTEAFF. The full variable domain, with the rest looked up from reference TRBV11-1 and TRBJ1-1, is EAEVAQSPRYKITEKSQAVAFWCDPISGHATLYWYRQILGQGPELLVQFQDESVVDDSQLPKDRFSAERLKGVDSTLKIQPAELGDSAMYLCASSYGQRPENTEAFFGQGTRLTVV.

The CDR3 coding sequence is TGTGCCAGCCGCGCTACTGGGAACACCGGGGAGCTGTTTTTT. It is translated as CASRATGNTGELFF. V usage is TRBV19 and J usage is TRBJ2-2; no reliable D call. Germline CDR1 is LNHDA and CDR2 is SQIVND (reference sequence). The CDR3 spans 14 residues. V shed 9 bases and J shed 1 base, with 12 bases lying between them.

This clone has a single count. CDR3 coding DNA: TGTGCCACCAGCAGAGAAAGGCAGGGCGGCAATCAGCCCCAGCATTTT. Protein: CATSRERQGGNQPQHF. The chain is built from TRBV15 and TRBJ1-5, with D perhaps TRBD1 (5 bases). With 0 bases removed from V and 2 bases from J, the gap between germline ends came to 11 bases. The CDR3 loop spans 16 amino acids. Germline values: CDR1 LNHNV, CDR2 YYDKDF (reference sequence).

The chain recombines TRBV4-2 with TRBJ2-7; 12 bases agree with TRBD2. Germline lookup yields CDR1 LGHNA and CDR2 YNFKEQ. Unmatched junction bases numbered 5, after V lost 1 base and J lost 7 bases. This CDR3 comprises 15 residues. As DNA, the CDR3 is TGTGCCAGCAGCCAAGGGGGGACTAGCGGGCGAGAGCAGTACTTC. It codes for CASSQGGTSGREQYF.

The rearrangement joins TRBV15 to TRBJ2-7, with D uncertain. The CDR3 length is 15 residues. Germline CDR1 is LNHNV and CDR2 is YYDKDF (reference sequence). The V and J ends lost 5 bases and 0 bases respectively, with 14 bases between them. Here the CDR3 DNA reads TGTGCCACCAGCCCGCGGCAAACTTCCTCCTACGAGCAGTACTTC. Encoded protein: CATSPRQTSSYEQYF.

The V call is TRBV6-5, the J call TRBJ1-1; 11 positions match TRBD1. This CDR3 is 16 amino acids long. Germline V CDR1 and CDR2: MNHEY, SVGAGI. With 3 bases clipped from V and 2 bases from J, the junction kept 5 bases outside the gene matches. The CDR3 loop is CASSYGQGAYNTEAFF. The CDR3 bases are TGTGCCAGCAGTTATGGACAGGGGGCATATAACACTGAAGCTTTCTTT.